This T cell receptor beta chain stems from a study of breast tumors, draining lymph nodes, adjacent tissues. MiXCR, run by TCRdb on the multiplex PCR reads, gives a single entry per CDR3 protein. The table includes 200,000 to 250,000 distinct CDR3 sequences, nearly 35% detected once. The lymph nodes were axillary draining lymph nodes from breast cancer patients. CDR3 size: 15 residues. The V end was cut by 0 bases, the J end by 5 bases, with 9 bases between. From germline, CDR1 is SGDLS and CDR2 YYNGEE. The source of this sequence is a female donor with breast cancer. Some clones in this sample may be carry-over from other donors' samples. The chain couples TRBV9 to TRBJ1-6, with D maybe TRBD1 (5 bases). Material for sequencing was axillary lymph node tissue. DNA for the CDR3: TGTGCCAGCAGCGTAGAGGGGTCGAATAATTCACCCCTCCACTTT. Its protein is CASSVEGSNNSPLHF.